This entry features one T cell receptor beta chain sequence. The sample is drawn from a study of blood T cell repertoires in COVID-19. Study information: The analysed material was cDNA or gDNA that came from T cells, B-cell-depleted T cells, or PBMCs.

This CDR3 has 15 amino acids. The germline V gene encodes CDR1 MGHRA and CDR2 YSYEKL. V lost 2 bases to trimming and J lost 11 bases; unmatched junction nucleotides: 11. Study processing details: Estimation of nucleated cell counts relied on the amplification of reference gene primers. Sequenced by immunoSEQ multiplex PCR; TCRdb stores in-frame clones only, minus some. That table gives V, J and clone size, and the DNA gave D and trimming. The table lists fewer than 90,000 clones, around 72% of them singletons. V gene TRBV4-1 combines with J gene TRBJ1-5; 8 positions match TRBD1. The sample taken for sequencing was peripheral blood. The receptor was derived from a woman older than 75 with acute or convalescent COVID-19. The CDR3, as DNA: TGCGCCAGCAGCCAACCGGACAGGGAGAATGGAGCCCAGCATTTT. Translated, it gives CASSQPDRENGAQHF.